This is a list of T cell receptor beta chains from one sample in a study of early T cells in non-severe SARS-CoV-2 infection. TCRdb passed the 5' RACE reads through MiXCR, listing each CDR3 protein once. The repertoire holds 85,000 to 100,000 distinct CDR3 sequences, with approximately 13% as singletons. Sequenced: whole blood. Receptors originate from an adult who was a healthcare worker with PCR-confirmed SARS-CoV-2 infection or an uninfected control (not recorded which). The CDR3 runs from the conserved cysteine through the conserved F or W.

V gene,CDR3 protein
TRBV6-1,CASTRTGVSYEQYF
TRBV18,CASSPSRQNTEAFF
TRBV28,CASSRRTGNQPQHF
TRBV6-5,CASSARISNQPQHF
TRBV7-7,CASSLVPSGGPSYEQYF
TRBV29-1,CSVEDRGDTQYF
TRBV19,CASRNQGPSNQPQHF
TRBV29-1,CSGLTGPPEAFF
TRBV3-1,CASSQDSDYGYTF
TRBV5-4,CASSSRSGTGGSEQFF
TRBV3-1,CASSQDWLGYEQYF
TRBV28,CASSSMTLAGGADNEQFF
TRBV7-2,CASSLPLADPYSYEQYF
TRBV7-3,CASSLTARWIDTQYF
TRBV2,CASSPGTGNYNEQFF
TRBV7-9,CASSLLWGQLFF
TRBV7-2,CASSLTWGGGGYEQYF
TRBV24-1,CATSDRWTGRNEQFF
TRBV10-2,CASRVKGAGNTIYF
TRBV6-1,CASHGGSNSYNEQFF
TRBV5-5,CASSLGDPLPLHF
TRBV11-2,CASSGGSSYNSPLHF
TRBV29-1,CSVEDSAGEPEAFF
TRBV6-5,CASSYGRHNQPQHF
TRBV9,CASSVSQTNSPLHF
TRBV20-1,CSARDGRRSGNTIYF
TRBV12-3/TRBV12-4,CASSFFGGGMGGNEQFF
TRBV14,CASSRQSYNEQFF
TRBV7-2,CASSLWRYREGADTQYF
TRBV6-4,CASSDGHTTDTQYF
TRBV7-9,CASIPGHTDTQYF
TRBV4-1,CASSQPGVYEQYF
TRBV5-1,CASSSTSGDTDTQYF
TRBV7-9,CASSLARQGQETQYF
TRBV28,CASSADQSGNTIYF
TRBV4-1,CASSQDRGEQYF
TRBV2,CASSGRGDNTGELFF
TRBV19,CASTPSGWYTGELFF
TRBV3-1,CASSQDFRGDF
TRBV25-1,CASRRQGGYEQYF
TRBV7-8,CASSPQGVGNEQYF
TRBV28,CASSDRGRGNQPQHF
TRBV5-1,CASSLDRGSLYEQYF
TRBV28,CASSSPGQVSYEQYF
TRBV5-5,CASSLVGYLTEAFF
TRBV9,CASNKQQNTEAFF
TRBV7-9,CASSLEGLAEQETQYF
TRBV6-1,CASSDHNYGYTF
TRBV20-1,CSAPGGGPYNEQFF
TRBV20-1,CSARNYRGTGELFF
TRBV18,CASQPTLTTNEKLFF
TRBV20-1,CSAQTGGNQPQHF
TRBV7-9,CASTTGTGFLGELFF
TRBV6-2/TRBV6-3,CASSSMTSTDTQYF
TRBV12-3/TRBV12-4,CASSYDGLTYEQYF
TRBV6-6,CASSSFSGFKETQYF
TRBV20-1,CSAPGSRNADTQYF
TRBV20-1,CSAREGPYNEAFF